These 31 T cell receptor beta chains came from one sample sequenced in a study of neurological immune-mediated disorders. Via MiXCR, TCRdb re-called the 5' RACE reads, giving one row per CDR3 protein. The repertoire consists of roughly 60,000 distinct CDR3 sequences, with around 4.8% occurring once and the leading ten covering less than 4%. Sequencing used PBMCs. These TCRs come from a woman aged 50 to 65 with multiple sclerosis.

Ten or more counts support this clonotype. This sequence joins TRBV12-3 or TRBV12-4 and TRBJ1-6, with TRBD1 matching over 8 bases. Losses at the gene ends were 6 bases for V and 7 bases for J; bases not matched to a gene: 5. This CDR3 contains 14 residues. The CDR3 DNA reads TGTGCCAGCAGACCCGGGACAGGAAATTCACCCCTCCACTTT. Protein sequence: CASRPGTGNSPLHF.

This clonotype has ten or more counts. This rearrangement joins TRBV28 to TRBJ2-1; 7 nucleotides agree with TRBD1. V shed 2 bases and J 6 bases; nucleotides not matched to a gene: 1. This CDR3 is built from 13 residues. Germline CDR1 is MDHEN and CDR2 is SYDVKM. The CDR3, as DNA: TGTGCCAGCAGTTTACACAGGGGCAATGAGCAGTTCTTC. This sequence encodes CASSLHRGNEQFF.

This clonotype is medium-sized (0.01 to 0.1%) in the sample. The chain joins TRBV7-3 to TRBJ1-2; the D gene is possibly TRBD1 (6 bases). The germline V and J ends were trimmed by 3 bases and 6 bases, with 14 bases remaining between them. Per the germline V gene, CDR1 is SGHTA and CDR2 is FQGTGA. There are 14 residues in the CDR3. The CDR3 loop reads CASSFGGREDGYTF. The CDR3 region has the DNA TGTGCCAGCAGCTTCGGGGGCAGGGAAGATGGCTACACCTTC.

This clonotype was recorded at least ten times. The CDR3 reads CASSPAGYNQPQHF. In DNA form, the CDR3 reads TGCGCCAGCAGCCCAGCAGGCTACAATCAGCCCCAGCATTTT. The chain uses TRBV5-1 and TRBJ1-5; D uncertain. Per germline, CDR1 SGHRS and CDR2 YFSETQ. Trimming left V 4 bases short and J 3 bases short, with 11 bases between. The CDR3 contains 14 residues.

This clonotype was seen ten or more times. This sequence joins TRBV5-1 and TRBJ2-5; possibly TRBD1 or TRBD2 for D (6 bases each). The length of the CDR3 is 15 residues. V dropped 0 bases and J dropped 1 base, with 10 bases sitting between them. CDR1 is SGHRS and CDR2 is YFSETQ in the germline V gene. CDR3 sequence reads: CASSLVPGAQETQYF. The CDR3 DNA reads TGCGCCAGCAGCTTGGTACCGGGGGCCCAAGAGACCCAGTACTTC.

This clonotype was picked up many times. V usage is TRBV2 and J usage is TRBJ1-1, with D unresolved. There are 11 residues in the CDR3. Germline V CDR1 and CDR2: SNHLY, FYNNEI. Between the trimmed V and J ends, which lost 6 bases and 1 base, there was a span of 3 bases. CDR3 bases: TGTGCCAGCAGATCGAACACTGAAGCTTTCTTT. This gives the protein CASRSNTEAFF.

The V and J genes are TRBV2 and TRBJ2-3; no reliable D call. This CDR3 is 14 amino acids long. Trimming shortened V by 2 bases and J by 2 bases, and 8 bases separated the two germline ends. Per the germline V gene, CDR1 is SNHLY and CDR2 is FYNNEI. The CDR3 loop reads CASSERQFTDTQYF. The DNA for the CDR3 is TGTGCCAGCAGTGAACGACAATTCACAGATACGCAGTATTTT.

By proportion, this clonotype is medium-sized. The V and J genes are TRBV9 and TRBJ2-2; TRBD1 matches 10 bases. CDR3 size: 14 residues. Germline CDR1 and CDR2: SGDLS and YYNGEE. The V and J ends lost 4 bases and 6 bases, in that order; junction bases with no gene match: 3. CDR3 residues: CASSLGQGAGELFF. CDR3 nucleotides: TGTGCCAGCAGCCTCGGACAGGGGGCCGGGGAGCTGTTTTTT.

This chain uses TRBV2 with TRBJ2-2, with 7 bases aligning to TRBD1. V lost 3 bases and J lost 4; bases outside the gene matches: 8. This CDR3 is built from 16 residues. Germline values: CDR1 SNHLY, CDR2 FYNNEI. This CDR3 reads CASSERGLMGTGELFF. In DNA, the CDR3 is TGTGCCAGCAGTGAGAGGGGGCTTATGGGCACCGGGGAGCTGTTTTTT. Combining the CDR3 with reference TRBV2 and TRBJ2-2 gives the whole variable domain EPEVTQTPSHQVTQMGQEVILRCVPISNHLYFYWYRQILGQKVEFLVSFYNNEISEKSEIFDDQFSVERPDGSNFTLKIRSTKLEDSAMYFCASSERGLMGTGELFFGEGSRLTVL.

This clonotype showed up just a few times. V and J are TRBV7-2 and TRBJ2-3; D possibly corresponds to TRBD2 (6 bases). The CDR3 contains 14 residues. CDR1 and CDR2 from the germline V gene are SGHTA and FQGNSA. V was pared by 1 base and J by 5 bases, with 10 bases between. As DNA, the CDR3 is TGTGCCAGCAGCTTAGGACTAGTCGTAGATACGCAGTATTTT. Translated, it gives CASSLGLVVDTQYF.

This sequence joins TRBV4-3 and TRBJ2-3, with D possibly being TRBD1 (7 bases). V gave up 4 bases and J gave up 3 bases, with 20 bases separating them. The germline V gene has CDR1 LGHNA and CDR2 YSLEER. This CDR3 is built from 17 residues. This CDR3 reads CASSRQAGGGRTDTQYF. CDR3 sequence (DNA): TGCGCCAGCAGCCGACAGGCAGGGGGAGGACGGACAGATACGCAGTATTTT.

Worth noting for this clonotype: Possible read error: a much larger clone is one base away. CDR3 nucleotide sequence: TGCAGACCCCGGGACAGGACCCTCAGAGATACGCAGTATTTT. It is translated as CRPRDRTLRDTQYF. V and J are TRBV20-1 and TRBJ2-3; TRBD1 aligns across 8 bases. CDR3 length: 14 residues. Germline V lookup: CDR1 DFQATT, CDR2 SNEGSKA (reference sequence).

This clonotype was detected ten times or more. The rearrangement joins TRBV24-1 to TRBJ2-2, with TRBD1 matching over 7 bases. V was clipped by 12 bases and J by 6 bases; unmatched bases: 12. Per the germline V gene, CDR1 is KGHDR and CDR2 is SFDVKD. The CDR3 is 14 residues long. This CDR3 reads CAPTDRQGAGELFF. The DNA of the CDR3 is TGTGCCCCCACGGACAGGCAAGGGGCCGGGGAGCTGTTTTTT.

This clonotype was detected many times. Possible read error: a much larger clone is one base away. For the CDR3, the DNA is TGTGCCAGCAGAGACGAGGATGAGCAGTTCTTC. This sequence encodes CASRDEDEQFF. The gene calls are TRBV9 and TRBJ2-1; D is undetermined. This CDR3 is built from 11 residues. V was trimmed by 5 bases and J by 8 bases, leaving 8 bases between them. Germline CDR1 SGDLS, CDR2 YYNGEE.

Regarding this clonotype: Relative to the germline gene, one junction end is altered; a read error may explain this. The chain has TRBV24-1 and TRBJ2-2; D perhaps matches TRBD2 (6 bases). The CDR3 runs 15 residues. Per the germline V gene, CDR1 is KGHDR and CDR2 is SFDVKD. The CDR3 nucleotides are TGTGCCTCCAGTGATTTGCGGGAAAACACCGGGGAGCTGTTTTTT. This codes for CASSDLRENTGELFF.

This clonotype was seen many times. V gene TRBV28 combines with J gene TRBJ2-7, with 7 bases aligning to TRBD1. The CDR3 length is 13 residues. After removal of 7 bases from V and 2 bases from J, the junction contained 5 bases not matched to a gene. Germline assignment: CDR1 MDHEN and CDR2 SYDVKM. The CDR3 coding sequence is TGTGCCAGCAATAGACAGGGCCCCTACGAGCAGTACTTC. Encoded protein: CASNRQGPYEQYF.

This clonotype was recorded at least ten times. The chain carries TRBV6-2 or TRBV6-3 and TRBJ2-1, with 10 bases that match TRBD1. This CDR3 has 14 residues. J lost 6 bases, V lost 6 bases, and 5 bases had no gene match. In germline, CDR1 is MNHEY, CDR2 SVGEGT. CDR3 amino acids: CASRYRDRGNEQFF. CDR3 nucleotides: TGTGCCAGCAGATACCGGGACAGGGGCAATGAGCAGTTCTTC.

This clonotype was recorded many times. The rearrangement links TRBV6-2 or TRBV6-3 to TRBJ1-2; no clear D. Germline V gene sequence: CDR1 MNHEY, CDR2 SVGEGT. Trimming pared 7 bases from V and 2 bases from J, leaving 11 bases between. This CDR3 spans 13 amino acids. The CDR3 bases are TGTGCCAGCACGAGCCGTTTGAACTATGGCTACACCTTC. Amino acids: CASTSRLNYGYTF.

This clonotype appeared many times. J is TRBJ1-4 and V is TRBV10-2; D might be TRBD1 (6 bases). There are 13 residues in the CDR3. The V end was cut by 10 bases, the J end by 8 bases, with 17 bases between. Germline CDR1 and CDR2: WSHSY and SAAADI. This chain's CDR3 is CAIKRGRGEKLFF. DNA for the CDR3: TGCGCCATCAAACGGGGAAGGGGGGAAAAACTGTTTTTT.

In its sample, this clonotype was seen many times. The chain is built from TRBV5-1 and TRBJ1-1, with 7 bases identical to TRBD1. Germline lookup yields CDR1 SGHRS and CDR2 YFSETQ. This CDR3 has 15 amino acids. V gave up 4 bases and J gave up 5 bases; unmatched junction bases: 11. CDR3 sequence reads: CASSRGQAEGTEAFF. In nucleotides, the CDR3 is TGCGCCAGCAGCAGAGGACAGGCGGAAGGGACTGAAGCTTTCTTT.

To note about this clonotype: This may be a read error, as it is one base from a much larger clone. The CDR3 region has the DNA TGTGCCTCACGGGACATGGATTATCAGCCCGGGGATTTT. Protein: CASRDMDYQPGDF. This rearrangement joins TRBV6-2 or TRBV6-3 to TRBJ1-5; maybe TRBD1 (6 bases). The CDR3 runs 13 residues. Germline values: CDR1 MNHEY, CDR2 SVGEGT.

The CDR3 DNA reads TGTGCCAGCTCACCCGCCAGGGATGATGGCTACACCTTC. This gives the protein CASSPARDDGYTF. The chain employs TRBV18 and TRBJ1-2; maybe TRBD1 (5 bases). Trimming cost V 3 bases and J 6 bases, with 11 bases left between them. CDR1 is KGHSH and CDR2 is LQKENI in the germline V gene. The CDR3 extends over 13 amino acids.

This clonotype has a count of ten or more. The chain has TRBV20-1 and TRBJ2-3; 7 bases align to TRBD2. Germline CDR1 DFQATT, CDR2 SNEGSKA (reference sequence). Trimming took 2 bases from V and 4 from J; bases not matched to a gene: 3. This CDR3 has 13 amino acids. The CDR3 DNA reads as TGCAGTGCTAGACGGAGCGGGGCAGATACGCAGTATTTT. Encoded protein: CSARRSGADTQYF.

The table lists this clonotype with many counts. The CDR3 sequence is CAIRGGADETQYF. The CDR3 DNA is TGTGCCATCAGGGGGGGGGCCGATGAGACCCAGTACTTC. The rearrangement links TRBV10-3 to TRBJ2-5, with TRBD2 as a possible D gene (7 bases). Trimming pared 6 bases from V and 5 bases from J, leaving 13 bases between. There are 13 residues in the CDR3. CDR1 ENHRY and CDR2 SYGVKD come from the germline V gene.

This clonotype was detected many times. This chain's CDR3 is CASSRTRRHEQFF. In nucleotides, the CDR3 is TGTGCCAGCAGCCGGACCAGACGTCATGAGCAGTTCTTC. The chain combines TRBV5-8 with TRBJ2-1; D gene ambiguous. The CDR3 totals 13 residues. Trimming removed 4 bases at V and 8 bases at J, with 13 bases between. Looked up from germline, CDR1 is SGHTS and CDR2 is YDEGEE.

At least ten counts were recorded for this clonotype. The chain links TRBV5-1 to TRBJ1-1; TRBD1 matches 8 bases. The junction had 7 bases not matched to a gene; V was cut back by 4 bases and J by 5 bases. The CDR3 consists of 14 residues. Looked up from germline, CDR1 is SGHRS and CDR2 is YFSETQ. The CDR3 protein is CASSMDRADTEAFF. DNA of the CDR3: TGCGCCAGCAGCATGGACAGGGCAGATACTGAAGCTTTCTTT.

This clonotype came up many times. The chain recombines TRBV7-8 with TRBJ2-4; D is tentatively TRBD1 or TRBD2 (6 bases each). With 5 bases removed from V and 5 bases from J, the gap between germline ends came to 13 bases. The CDR3 covers 14 residues. CDR1 is SGHVS and CDR2 is FQNEAQ in the germline V gene. The CDR3 loop is CASSQNRGQNIQYF. The CDR3 DNA reads TGTGCCAGCAGCCAAAACCGGGGGCAAAACATTCAGTACTTC. The variable domain in full, with the rest retrieved from reference TRBV7-8 and TRBJ2-4, is GAGVSQSPRYKVAKRGQDVALRCDPISGHVSLFWYQQALGQGPEFLTYFQNEAQLDKSGLPSDRFFAERPEGSVSTLKIQRTQQEDSAVYLCASSQNRGQNIQYFGAGTRLSVL.

The rearrangement links TRBV5-6 to TRBJ2-4, with D perhaps assigned TRBD1 or TRBD2 (5 bases each). V shed 0 bases and J shed 1 base, with 14 bases lying between them. Germline values: CDR1 SGHDT, CDR2 YYEEEE. The CDR3 consists of 17 residues. This chain's CDR3 is CASSLDGGLGAKNIQYF. The CDR3 DNA is TGTGCCAGCAGCTTGGATGGGGGATTGGGGGCCAAAAACATTCAGTACTTC.

This clonotype was detected a few times. The chain employs TRBV27 and TRBJ1-2; D call uncertain. The V end lost 3 bases, the J end lost 4 bases, and 9 bases lay between the germline ends. There are 13 residues in the CDR3. The germline V gene has CDR1 MNHEY and CDR2 SMNVEV (reference sequence). Written as DNA, the CDR3 is TGTGCCAGCAGTTTCACCGGCTCCTATGGCTACACCTTC. It translates to CASSFTGSYGYTF.

This clonotype was recorded at least ten times. The chain combines TRBV20-1 with TRBJ2-5, with D tentatively TRBD1 (9 bases). Germline CDR1 and CDR2: DFQATT and SNEGSKA (reference sequence). The CDR3 covers 19 residues. The ends were cut back, 1 base at V and 4 bases at J, with 28 bases in the middle. The CDR3, as DNA: TGCAGTGCTAGAGCTGGGACAGGGCCCGAGCGGGGGCTTTTAGAGACCCAGTACTTC. This translates into CSARAGTGPERGLLETQYF.

J is TRBJ2-3 and V is TRBV5-1; D remains unclear. From germline, CDR1 is SGHRS and CDR2 YFSETQ. The CDR3 is 14 residues long. Trimming pared 0 bases from V and 6 bases from J, leaving 11 bases between. The CDR3 nucleotides read TGCGCCAGCAGCTTGGAGGCGAGGACCGATACGCAGTATTTT. Translated: CASSLEARTDTQYF.